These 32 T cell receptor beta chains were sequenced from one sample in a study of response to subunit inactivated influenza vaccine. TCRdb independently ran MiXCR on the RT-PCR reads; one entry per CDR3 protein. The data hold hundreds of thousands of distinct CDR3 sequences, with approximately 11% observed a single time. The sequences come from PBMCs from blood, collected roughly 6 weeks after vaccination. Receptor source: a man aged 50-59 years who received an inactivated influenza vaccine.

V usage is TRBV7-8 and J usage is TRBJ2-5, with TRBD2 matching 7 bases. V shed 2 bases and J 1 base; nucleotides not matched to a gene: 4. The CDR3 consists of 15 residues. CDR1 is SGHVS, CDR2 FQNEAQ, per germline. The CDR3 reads CASSLNGGTQETQYF. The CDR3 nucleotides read TGTGCCAGCAGCTTAAACGGGGGGACCCAAGAGACCCAGTACTTC.

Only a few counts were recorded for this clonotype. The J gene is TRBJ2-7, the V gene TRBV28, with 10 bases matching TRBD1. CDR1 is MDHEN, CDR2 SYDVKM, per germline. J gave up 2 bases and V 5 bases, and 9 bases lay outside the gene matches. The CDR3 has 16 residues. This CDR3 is CASSRNDRGRTYEQYF. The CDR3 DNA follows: TGTGCCAGCAGTAGAAATGACAGGGGGCGGACCTACGAGCAGTACTTC.

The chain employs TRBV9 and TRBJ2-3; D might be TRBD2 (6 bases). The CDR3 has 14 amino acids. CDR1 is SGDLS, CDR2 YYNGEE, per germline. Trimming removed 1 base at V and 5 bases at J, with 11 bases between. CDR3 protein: CASSVRFGGDTQYF. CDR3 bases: TGTGCCAGCAGCGTACGGTTCGGGGGAGATACGCAGTATTTT.

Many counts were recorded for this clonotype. The CDR3 spells CASSLAPDSIYTQYF. DNA for the CDR3: TGTGCCAGCAGCTTGGCCCCCGATAGCATATATACGCAGTATTTT. The V and J genes are TRBV5-6 and TRBJ2-3; D is undetermined. Germline V gene sequence: CDR1 SGHDT, CDR2 YYEEEE. V was shortened by 0 bases and J by 7 bases, with 15 bases between the two germline ends. The CDR3 totals 15 residues.

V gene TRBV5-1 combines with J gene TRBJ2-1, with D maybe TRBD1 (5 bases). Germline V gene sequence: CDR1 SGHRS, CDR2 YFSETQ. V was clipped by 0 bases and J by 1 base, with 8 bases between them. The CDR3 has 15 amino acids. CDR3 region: CASSLDQGSYNEQFF. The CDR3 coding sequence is TGCGCCAGCAGCTTGGATCAGGGTTCCTACAATGAGCAGTTCTTC.

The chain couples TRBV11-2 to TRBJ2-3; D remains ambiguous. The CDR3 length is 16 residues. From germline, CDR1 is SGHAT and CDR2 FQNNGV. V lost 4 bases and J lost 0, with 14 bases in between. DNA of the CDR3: TGTGCCAGCAGCTCCCTCAGAGGCCAAAGCACAGATACGCAGTATTTT. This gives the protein CASSSLRGQSTDTQYF.

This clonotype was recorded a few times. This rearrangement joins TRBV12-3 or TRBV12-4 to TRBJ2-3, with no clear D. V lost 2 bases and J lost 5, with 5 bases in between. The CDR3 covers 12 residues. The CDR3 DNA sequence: TGTGCCAGCAGTTTATTCGGAGATACGCAGTATTTT. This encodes CASSLFGDTQYF.

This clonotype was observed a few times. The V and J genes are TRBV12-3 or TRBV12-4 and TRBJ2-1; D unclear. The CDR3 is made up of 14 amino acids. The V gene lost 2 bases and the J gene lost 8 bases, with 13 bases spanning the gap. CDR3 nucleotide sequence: TGTGCCAGCAGTTTATCCTACCACCTAGATGAGCAGTTCTTC. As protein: CASSLSYHLDEQFF.

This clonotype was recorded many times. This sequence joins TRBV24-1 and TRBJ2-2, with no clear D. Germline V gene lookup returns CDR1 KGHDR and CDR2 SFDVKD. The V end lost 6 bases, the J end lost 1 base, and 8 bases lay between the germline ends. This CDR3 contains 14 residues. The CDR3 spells CATSSLKNTGELFF. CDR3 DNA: TGTGCCACCAGTTCCCTCAAGAACACCGGGGAGCTGTTTTTT.

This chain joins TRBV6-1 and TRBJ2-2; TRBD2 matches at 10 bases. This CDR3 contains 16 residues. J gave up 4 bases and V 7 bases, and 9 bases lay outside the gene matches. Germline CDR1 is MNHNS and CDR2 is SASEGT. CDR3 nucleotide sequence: TGTGCCAGCAACGGACTAGCGGCCACCACCACCGGGGAGCTGTTTTTT. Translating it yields CASNGLAATTTGELFF.

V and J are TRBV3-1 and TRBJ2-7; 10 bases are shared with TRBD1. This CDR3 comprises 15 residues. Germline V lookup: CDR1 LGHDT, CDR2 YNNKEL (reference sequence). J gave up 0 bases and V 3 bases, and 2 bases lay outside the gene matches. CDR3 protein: CASSQGTGASYEQYF. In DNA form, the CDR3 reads TGTGCCAGCAGCCAGGGGACAGGGGCCTCCTACGAGCAGTACTTC.

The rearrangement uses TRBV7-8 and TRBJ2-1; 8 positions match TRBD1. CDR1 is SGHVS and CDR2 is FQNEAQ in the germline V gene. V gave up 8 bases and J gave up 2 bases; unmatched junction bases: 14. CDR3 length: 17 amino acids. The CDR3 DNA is TGTGCCAGCGGGACAGGTGTAACCCAGACCGCCTACAATGAGCAGTTCTTC. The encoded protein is CASGTGVTQTAYNEQFF. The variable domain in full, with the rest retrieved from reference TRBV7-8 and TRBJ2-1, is GAGVSQSPRYKVAKRGQDVALRCDPISGHVSLFWYQQALGQGPEFLTYFQNEAQLDKSGLPSDRFFAERPEGSVSTLKIQRTQQEDSAVYLCASGTGVTQTAYNEQFFGPGTRLTVL.

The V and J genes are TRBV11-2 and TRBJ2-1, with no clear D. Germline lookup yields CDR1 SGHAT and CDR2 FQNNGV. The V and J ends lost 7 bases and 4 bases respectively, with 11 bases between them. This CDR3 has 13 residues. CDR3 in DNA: TGTGCCAGCACCCGCCCGGGTTACAATGAGCAGTTCTTC. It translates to CASTRPGYNEQFF.

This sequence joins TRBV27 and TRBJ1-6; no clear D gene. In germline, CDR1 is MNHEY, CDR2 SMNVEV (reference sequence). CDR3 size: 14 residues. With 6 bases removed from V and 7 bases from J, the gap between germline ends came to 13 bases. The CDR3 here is CASRDQPKNSPLHF. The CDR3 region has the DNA TGTGCCAGCAGGGACCAGCCGAAGAATTCACCCCTCCACTTT.

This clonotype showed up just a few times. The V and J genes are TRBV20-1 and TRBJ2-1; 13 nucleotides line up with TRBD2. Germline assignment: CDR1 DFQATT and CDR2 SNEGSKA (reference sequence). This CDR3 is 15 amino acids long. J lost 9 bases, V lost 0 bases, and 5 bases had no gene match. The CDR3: CSARDLLAGGPEQFF. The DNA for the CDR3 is TGCAGTGCTAGAGATCTACTAGCGGGGGGGCCTGAGCAGTTCTTC.

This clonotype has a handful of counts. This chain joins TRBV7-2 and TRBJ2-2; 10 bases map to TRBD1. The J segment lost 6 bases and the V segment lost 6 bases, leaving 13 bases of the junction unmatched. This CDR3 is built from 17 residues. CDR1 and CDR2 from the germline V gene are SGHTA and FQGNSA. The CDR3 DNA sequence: TGTGCCAGCAGACCGAAACGCCTGACAGGGGGCCCCGGGGAGCTGTTTTTT. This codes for CASRPKRLTGGPGELFF.

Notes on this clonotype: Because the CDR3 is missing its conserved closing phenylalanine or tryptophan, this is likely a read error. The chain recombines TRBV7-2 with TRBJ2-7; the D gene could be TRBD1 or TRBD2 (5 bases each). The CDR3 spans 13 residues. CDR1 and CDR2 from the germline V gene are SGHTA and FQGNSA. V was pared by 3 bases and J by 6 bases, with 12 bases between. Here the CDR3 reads CASSLGDLGEQYL. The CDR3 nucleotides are TGTGCCAGCAGCTTGGGGGATCTTGGCGAGCAGTACCTC.

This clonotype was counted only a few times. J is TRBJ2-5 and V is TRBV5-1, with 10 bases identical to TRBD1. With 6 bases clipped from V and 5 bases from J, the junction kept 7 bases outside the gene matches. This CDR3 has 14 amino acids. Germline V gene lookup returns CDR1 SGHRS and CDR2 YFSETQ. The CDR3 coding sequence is TGCGCCAGCAACAGACAGGGGGCAGGGGAGACCCAGTACTTC. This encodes CASNRQGAGETQYF. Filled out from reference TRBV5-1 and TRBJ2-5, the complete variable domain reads KAGVTQTPRYLIKTRGQQVTLSCSPISGHRSVSWYQQTPGQGLQFLFEYFSETQRNKGNFPGRFSGRQFSNSRSEMNVSTLELGDSALYLCASNRQGAGETQYFGPGTRLLVL.

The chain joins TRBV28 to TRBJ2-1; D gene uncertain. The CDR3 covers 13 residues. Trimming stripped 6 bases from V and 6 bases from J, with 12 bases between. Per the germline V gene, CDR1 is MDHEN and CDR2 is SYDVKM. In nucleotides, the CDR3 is TGTGCCAGCAGCCCTCCCGCAGGCAATGAGCAGTTCTTC. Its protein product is CASSPPAGNEQFF.

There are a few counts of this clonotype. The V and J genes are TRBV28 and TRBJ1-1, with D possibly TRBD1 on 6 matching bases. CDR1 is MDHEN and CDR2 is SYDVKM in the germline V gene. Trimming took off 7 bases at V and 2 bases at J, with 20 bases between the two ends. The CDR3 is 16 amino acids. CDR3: CASTPWQGRENTEAFF. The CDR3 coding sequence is TGTGCCAGCACCCCCTGGCAGGGGAGGGAAAACACTGAAGCTTTCTTT.

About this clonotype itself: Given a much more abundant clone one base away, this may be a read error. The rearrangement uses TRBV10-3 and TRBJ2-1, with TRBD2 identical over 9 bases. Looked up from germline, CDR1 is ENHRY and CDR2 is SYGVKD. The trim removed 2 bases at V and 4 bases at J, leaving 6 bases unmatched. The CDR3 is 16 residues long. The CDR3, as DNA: TGTGCCATCAGTGAGACTCTAGCGGGAAGATACAATGAGCAGTTCTTC. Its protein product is CAISETLAGRYNEQFF.

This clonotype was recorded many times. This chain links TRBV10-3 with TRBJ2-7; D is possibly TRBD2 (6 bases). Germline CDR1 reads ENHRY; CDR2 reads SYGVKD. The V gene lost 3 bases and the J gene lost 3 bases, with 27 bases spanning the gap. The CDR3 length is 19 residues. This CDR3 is CAISDRGISGRSFGYEQYF. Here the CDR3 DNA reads TGTGCCATCAGTGACCGCGGGATCAGCGGCCGGTCCTTCGGCTACGAGCAGTACTTC.

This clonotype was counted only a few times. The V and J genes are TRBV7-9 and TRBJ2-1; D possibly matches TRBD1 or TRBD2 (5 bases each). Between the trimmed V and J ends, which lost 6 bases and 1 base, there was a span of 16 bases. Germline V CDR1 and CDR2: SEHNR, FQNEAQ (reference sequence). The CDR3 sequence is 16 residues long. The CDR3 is CASSSMGPASYNEQFF. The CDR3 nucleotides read TGTGCCAGCAGTTCAATGGGACCCGCGTCCTACAATGAGCAGTTCTTC. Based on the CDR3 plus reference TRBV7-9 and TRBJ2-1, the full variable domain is DTGVSQNPRHKITKRGQNVTFRCDPISEHNRLYWYRQTLGQGPEFLTYFQNEAQLEKSRLLSDRFSAERPKGSFSTLEIQRTEQGDSAMYLCASSSMGPASYNEQFFGPGTRLTVL.

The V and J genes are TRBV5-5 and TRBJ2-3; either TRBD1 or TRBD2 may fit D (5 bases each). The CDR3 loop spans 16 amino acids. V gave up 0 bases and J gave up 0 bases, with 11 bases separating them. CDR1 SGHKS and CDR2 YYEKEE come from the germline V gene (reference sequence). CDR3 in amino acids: CASSLGWGCSTDTQYF. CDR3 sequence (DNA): TGTGCCAGCAGCTTGGGTTGGGGGTGCAGCACAGATACGCAGTATTTT.

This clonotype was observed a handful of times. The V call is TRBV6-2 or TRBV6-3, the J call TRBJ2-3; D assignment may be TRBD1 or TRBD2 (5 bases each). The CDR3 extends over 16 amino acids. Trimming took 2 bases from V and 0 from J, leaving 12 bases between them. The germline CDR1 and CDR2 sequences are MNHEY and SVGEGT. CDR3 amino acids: CASSYTWGSSTDTQYF. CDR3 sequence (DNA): TGTGCCAGCAGTTACACGTGGGGGTCTAGCACAGATACGCAGTATTTT.

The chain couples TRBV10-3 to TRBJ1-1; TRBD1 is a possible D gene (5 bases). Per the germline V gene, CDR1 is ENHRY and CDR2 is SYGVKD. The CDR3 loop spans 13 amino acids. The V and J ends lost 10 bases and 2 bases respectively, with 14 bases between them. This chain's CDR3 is CATTATANTEAFF. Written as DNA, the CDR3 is TGTGCCACCACTGCGACAGCTAACACTGAAGCTTTCTTT.

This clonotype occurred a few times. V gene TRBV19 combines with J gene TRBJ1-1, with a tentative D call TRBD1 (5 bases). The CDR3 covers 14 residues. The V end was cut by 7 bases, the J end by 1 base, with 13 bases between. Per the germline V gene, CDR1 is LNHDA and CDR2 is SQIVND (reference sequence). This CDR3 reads CASMTGRKNTEAFF. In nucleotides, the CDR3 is TGTGCCAGTATGACGGGGCGAAAGAACACTGAAGCTTTCTTT.

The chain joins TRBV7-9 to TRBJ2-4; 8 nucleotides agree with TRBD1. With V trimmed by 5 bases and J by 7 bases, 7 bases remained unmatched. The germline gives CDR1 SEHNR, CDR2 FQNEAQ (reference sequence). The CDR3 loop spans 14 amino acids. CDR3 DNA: TGTGCCAGCAGCCTAGGACAGGGAGTGAACATTCAGTACTTC. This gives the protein CASSLGQGVNIQYF.

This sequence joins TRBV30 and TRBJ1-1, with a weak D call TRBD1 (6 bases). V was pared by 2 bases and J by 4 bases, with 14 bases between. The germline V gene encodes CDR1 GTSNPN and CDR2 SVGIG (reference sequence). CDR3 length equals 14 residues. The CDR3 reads CAWSRAGVGTEAFF. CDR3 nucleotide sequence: TGTGCCTGGAGTCGGGCAGGGGTTGGCACTGAAGCTTTCTTT.

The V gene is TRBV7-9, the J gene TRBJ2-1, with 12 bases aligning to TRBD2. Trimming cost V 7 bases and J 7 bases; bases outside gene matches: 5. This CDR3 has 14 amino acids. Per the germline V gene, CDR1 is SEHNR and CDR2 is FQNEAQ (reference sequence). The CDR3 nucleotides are TGTGCCAGCACCCTAGCGGGAGGGCCGAATGAGCAGTTCTTC. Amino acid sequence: CASTLAGGPNEQFF.

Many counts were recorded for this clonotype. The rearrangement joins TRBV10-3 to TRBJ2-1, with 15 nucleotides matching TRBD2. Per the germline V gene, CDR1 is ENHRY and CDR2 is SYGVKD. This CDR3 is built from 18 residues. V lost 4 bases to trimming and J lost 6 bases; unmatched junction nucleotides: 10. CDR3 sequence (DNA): TGTGCCATCAGTGCCGGGGGACTAGCGGGAGGCCACAGCAATGAGCAGTTCTTC. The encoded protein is CAISAGGLAGGHSNEQFF.

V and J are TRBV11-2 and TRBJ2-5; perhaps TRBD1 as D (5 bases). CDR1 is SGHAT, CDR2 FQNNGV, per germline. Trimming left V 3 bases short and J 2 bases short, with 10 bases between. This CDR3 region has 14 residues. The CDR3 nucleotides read TGTGCCAGCAGCTTTAATCCAGGGCAAGAGACCCAGTACTTC. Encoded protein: CASSFNPGQETQYF. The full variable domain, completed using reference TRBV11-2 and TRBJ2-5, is EAGVAQSPRYKIIEKRQSVAFWCNPISGHATLYWYQQILGQGPKLLIQFQNNGVVDDSQLPKDRFSAERLKGVDSTLKIQPAKLEDSAVYLCASSFNPGQETQYFGPGTRLLVL.